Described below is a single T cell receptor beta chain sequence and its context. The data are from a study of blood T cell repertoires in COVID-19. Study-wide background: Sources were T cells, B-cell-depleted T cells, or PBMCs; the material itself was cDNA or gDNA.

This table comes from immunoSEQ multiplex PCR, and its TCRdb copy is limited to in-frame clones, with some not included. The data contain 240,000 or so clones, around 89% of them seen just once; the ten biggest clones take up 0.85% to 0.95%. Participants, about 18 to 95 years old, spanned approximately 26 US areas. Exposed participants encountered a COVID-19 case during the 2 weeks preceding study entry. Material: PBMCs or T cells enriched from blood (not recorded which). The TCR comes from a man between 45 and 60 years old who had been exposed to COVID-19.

CDR3 DNA: TGTGCCAGCAGTCCAGACAGCCAGGGCGCCTATGGCTACACCTTC. It translates to CASSPDSQGAYGYTF. The V gene is TRBV28, the J gene TRBJ1-2; D is possibly TRBD1 (5 bases). CDR1 is MDHEN, CDR2 SYDVKM, per germline. The CDR3 runs to 15 residues. V was cut by 5 bases and J by 4 bases, with 17 bases left in between.